A single sample is the source of the 10 T cell receptor beta chains below, sequenced in a study of blood T cells in healthy people across ages. Together with a sample-barcoded 5' primer, a J-beta primer mix was included in a second PCR lasting roughly 6 to 12 cycles. TCRdb reprocessed the 5' RACE reads with MiXCR, giving one entry per CDR3 protein. Of under 2,000,000 distinct CDR3 sequences listed, roughly 52% are singletons. Sequencing input: blood. Receptor source: a woman between 40 and 50 years old in good health.

In its sample, this clonotype was seen once. V and J are TRBV4-2 and TRBJ2-5; 9 bases are a match to TRBD2. CDR1 and CDR2 (germline): LGHNA, YNFKEQ. Trimming at V came to 1 base and at J to 2 bases, leaving 14 bases not matched to a gene. CDR3 length: 19 amino acids. The CDR3 nucleotides read TGTGCCAGCAGCCAAGTCACCCGCGCGGGGGGGCCCGGACAAGAGACCCAGTACTTC. It codes for CASSQVTRAGGPGQETQYF.

There are a few counts of this clonotype. The gene calls are TRBV5-1 and TRBJ2-6, with D unclear. This CDR3 spans 15 amino acids. CDR1 is SGHRS and CDR2 is YFSETQ in the germline V gene. Deletions cut 2 bases from V and 3 bases from J, with 9 bases between. The CDR3 loop reads CASSFGSLGANVLTF. CDR3 DNA sequence: TGCGCCAGCAGCTTCGGCTCACTTGGGGCCAACGTCCTGACTTTC.

The V gene is TRBV6-2 or TRBV6-3, the J gene TRBJ2-1; 10 positions match TRBD1. With V trimmed by 5 bases and J by 5 bases, 6 bases remained unmatched. This CDR3 contains 15 residues. Germline values: CDR1 MNHEY, CDR2 SVGEGT. This chain's CDR3 is CASSRRDRGHNEQFF. In DNA, the CDR3 is TGTGCCAGCAGTCGCCGGGACAGGGGCCACAATGAGCAGTTCTTC.

The CDR3 reads CASSPLPTRSGEAFF. In DNA, the CDR3 is TGTGCCAGCAGCCCCCTCCCGACACGGTCAGGTGAAGCTTTCTTT. The rearrangement joins TRBV5-6 to TRBJ1-1; D is undetermined. This CDR3 has 15 residues. Trimming cost V 4 bases and J 7 bases, with 20 bases left between them. The germline CDR1 and CDR2 sequences are SGHDT and YYEEEE.

This clonotype turned up a few times. This sequence joins TRBV9 and TRBJ2-6; TRBD1 agrees at 7 bases. V trimming: 10 bases; J trimming: 0 bases; junction bases outside the gene matches: 4. The CDR3 runs 14 residues. In germline, CDR1 is SGDLS, CDR2 YYNGEE. The CDR3 DNA reads TGTGCCTCGGGACAGCTCTCTGGGGCCAACGTCCTGACTTTC. It translates to CASGQLSGANVLTF.

This clonotype was recorded a few times. The chain is built from TRBV11-2 and TRBJ2-7; 10 bases agree with TRBD2. J was trimmed by 7 bases and V by 3 bases; bases with no gene match: 9. CDR3 length: 15 amino acids. Germline CDR1 is SGHAT and CDR2 is FQNNGV. CDR3 nucleotide sequence: TGTGCCAGCAGCTTCTTGGCAGCGGGGGGGCGTGAGCAGTACTTC. It encodes CASSFLAAGGREQYF.

The chain recombines TRBV27 with TRBJ2-5, with 9 nucleotides matching TRBD1. The J call may be faulty, since TRBJ2-7 better matches the DNA end. Germline values: CDR1 MNHEY, CDR2 SMNVEV (reference sequence). The CDR3 has 15 residues. The CDR3 nucleotides are TGTGCCAGCAGTTCACACCGGGACAGGGAGAGCGAGCAGTACTTC. Its protein is CASSSHRDRESEQYF.

This chain links TRBV7-9 with TRBJ2-3, with TRBD2 identical over 9 bases. The CDR3 consists of 16 residues. Germline loops: CDR1 SEHNR, CDR2 FQNEAQ (reference sequence). The J segment lost 2 bases and the V segment lost 2 bases, leaving 5 bases of the junction unmatched. The CDR3 bases are TGTGCCAGCAGCTTATCTAGCGGGGCGCTCACAGATACGCAGTATTTT. Translating gives CASSLSSGALTDTQYF.

This clonotype was counted a few times. The chain has TRBV6-6 and TRBJ2-4, with D perhaps TRBD1 or TRBD2 (5 bases each). CDR3 length equals 15 residues. V lost 6 bases to trimming and J lost 0 bases, with 12 bases between them. Per the germline V gene, CDR1 is MNHNY and CDR2 is SVGAGI (reference sequence). The DNA of the CDR3 is TGTGCCAGCAGCGGGACGGCAGTAGCCAAAAACATTCAGTACTTC. Translation: CASSGTAVAKNIQYF.

This chain connects TRBV15 to TRBJ2-7; TRBD2 matches 8 bases. Germline V gives CDR1 LNHNV, CDR2 YYDKDF (reference sequence). This CDR3 spans 16 amino acids. V trimming: 3 bases; J trimming: 0 bases; junction bases outside the gene matches: 7. The CDR3 DNA reads as TGTGCCACCAGCAGGAGGGAGCGGGGGCTCTCCTACGAGCAGTACTTC. Residues: CATSRRERGLSYEQYF.